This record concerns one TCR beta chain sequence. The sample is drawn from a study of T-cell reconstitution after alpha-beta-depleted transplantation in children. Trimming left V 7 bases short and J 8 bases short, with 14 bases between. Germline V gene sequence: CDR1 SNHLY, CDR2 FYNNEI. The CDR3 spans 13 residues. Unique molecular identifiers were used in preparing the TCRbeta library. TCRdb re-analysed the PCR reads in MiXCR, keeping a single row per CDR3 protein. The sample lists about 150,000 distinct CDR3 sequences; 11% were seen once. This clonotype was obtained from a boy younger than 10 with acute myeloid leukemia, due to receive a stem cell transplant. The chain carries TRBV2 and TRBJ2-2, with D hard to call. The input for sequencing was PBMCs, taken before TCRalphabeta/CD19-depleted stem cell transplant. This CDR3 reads CASKELVKGELFF. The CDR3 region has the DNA TGTGCCAGCAAGGAGCTAGTGAAGGGGGAGCTGTTTTTT.